This T cell receptor beta chain stems from a study of response to subunit inactivated influenza vaccine. Study findings and constraints: The authors proposed limited new T cell recruitment per seasonal influenza vaccination.

The germline V and J ends were trimmed by 6 bases and 0 bases, with 15 bases remaining between them. The CDR3 consists of 15 residues. Details on this clonotype: As yet, its antigen is unknown.

TCRdb re-called the RT-PCR reads through MiXCR, storing one row per CDR3 protein. The table shows roughly 700,000 distinct CDR3 sequences, with around 14% occurring only once. The receptor was derived from a man aged 45-65 years who received an inactivated influenza vaccine. The specimen comprised PBMCs from blood, sampled less than 15 days before vaccination. The chain employs TRBV12-3 or TRBV12-4 and TRBJ2-7; the D gene is possibly TRBD2 (5 bases). The CDR3 protein is CASSTLGRASYEQYF. The CDR3 nucleotides are TGTGCCAGCAGCACACTAGGACGCGCCTCCTACGAGCAGTACTTC.